This TCR beta chain emerged from a study of blood T cell repertoires in COVID-19. Study context: Samples representing acute and convalescent COVID-19 were sourced from the United States, Italy and Spain. PBMCs, B-cell-depleted T cells, or T cells provided the cDNA or gDNA that made up the material.

The CDR3 has 13 amino acids. Trimming took off 6 bases at V and 7 bases at J, with 16 bases between the two ends. CDR1 and CDR2 from the germline V gene are LGHDT and YNNKEL (reference sequence). Per the original methods: Reference gene primers were amplified, and this amplification served to estimate nucleated cell counts. Clones were sequenced by immunoSEQ multiplex PCR, and TCRdb holds only the in-frame ones, with some missing. V and J calls and clone size are given by that table; D and trimming were obtained from the DNA. This sample has 100,000 to 150,000 clones, with around 89% found just once.

The sequence was obtained from a man aged 70-80 years with active COVID-19. The chain employs TRBV3-1 (or the pseudogene TRBV3-2) and TRBJ2-7; possible D gene TRBD2, 5 bases. The sample was peripheral blood. The CDR3 bases are TGTGCCAGCAGTCCCGGAGGTGGTTTGGAGCAGTACTTC. This encodes CASSPGGGLEQYF.